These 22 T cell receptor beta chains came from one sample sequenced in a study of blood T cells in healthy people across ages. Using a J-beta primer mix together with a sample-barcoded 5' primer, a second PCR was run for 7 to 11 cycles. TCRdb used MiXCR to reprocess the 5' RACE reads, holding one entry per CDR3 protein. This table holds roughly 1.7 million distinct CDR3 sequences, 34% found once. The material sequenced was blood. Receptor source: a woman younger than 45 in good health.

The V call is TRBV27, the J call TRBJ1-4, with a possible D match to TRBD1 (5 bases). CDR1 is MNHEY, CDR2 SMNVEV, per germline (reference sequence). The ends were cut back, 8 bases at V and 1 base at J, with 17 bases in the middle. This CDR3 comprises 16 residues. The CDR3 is CASPRGLQRTNEKLFF. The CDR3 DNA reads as TGTGCCAGCCCGAGGGGTTTGCAAAGAACTAATGAAAAACTGTTTTTT.

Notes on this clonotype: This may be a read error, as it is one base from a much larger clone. CDR3 coding DNA: TGTACCAGCAGCTCCCACAGGGATACTGAGCAGTTCTTC. Residues: CTSSSHRDTEQFF. The rearrangement uses TRBV11-2 and TRBJ2-1; D possibly corresponds to TRBD1 (6 bases). The germline CDR1 and CDR2 sequences are SGHAT and FQNNGV. This CDR3 is built from 13 residues.

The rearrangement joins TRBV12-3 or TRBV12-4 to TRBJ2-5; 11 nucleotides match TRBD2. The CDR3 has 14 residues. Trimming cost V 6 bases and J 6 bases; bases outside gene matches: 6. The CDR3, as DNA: TGTGCCAGCAGAGCTCTAGCGGGAGGAAAGACCCAGTACTTC. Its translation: CASRALAGGKTQYF.

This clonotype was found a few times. The CDR3: CASSLAGGDLYTF. The CDR3 region has the DNA TGTGCCAGCAGCTTGGCAGGAGGAGACCTCTACACCTTC. V usage is TRBV5-4 and J usage is TRBJ1-2; no reliable D call. V was cut by 0 bases and J by 10 bases, with 13 bases left in between. Germline CDR1 and CDR2: SGHNT and YYREEE (reference sequence). The CDR3 covers 13 residues.

CDR3: CATRTTYEPQETQYF. For the CDR3, the DNA is TGCGCCACCAGGACAACTTACGAGCCCCAAGAGACCCAGTACTTC. The rearrangement joins TRBV5-1 to TRBJ2-5; a possible D gene is TRBD1 (5 bases). The CDR3 covers 15 residues. Trimming cost V 9 bases and J 1 base, with 19 bases left between them. In germline, CDR1 is SGHRS, CDR2 YFSETQ.

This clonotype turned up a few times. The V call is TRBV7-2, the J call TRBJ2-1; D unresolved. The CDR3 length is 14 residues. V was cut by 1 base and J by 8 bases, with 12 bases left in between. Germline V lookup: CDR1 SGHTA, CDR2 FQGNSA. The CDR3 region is CASSLVGWYDEQFF. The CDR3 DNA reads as TGTGCCAGCAGCTTAGTAGGGTGGTACGATGAGCAGTTCTTC.

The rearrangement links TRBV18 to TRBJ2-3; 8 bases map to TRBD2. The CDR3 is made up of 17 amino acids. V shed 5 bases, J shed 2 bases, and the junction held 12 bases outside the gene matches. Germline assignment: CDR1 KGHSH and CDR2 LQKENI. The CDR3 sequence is CASSSSQSGRPTDTQYF. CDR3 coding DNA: TGTGCCAGCTCATCCTCACAGAGCGGGAGACCCACAGATACGCAGTATTTT. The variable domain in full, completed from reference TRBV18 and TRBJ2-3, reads NAGVMQNPRHLVRRRGQEARLRCSPMKGHSHVYWYRQLPEEGLKFMVYLQKENIIDESGMPKERFSAEFPKEGPSILRIQQVVRGDSAAYFCASSSSQSGRPTDTQYFGPGTRLTVL.

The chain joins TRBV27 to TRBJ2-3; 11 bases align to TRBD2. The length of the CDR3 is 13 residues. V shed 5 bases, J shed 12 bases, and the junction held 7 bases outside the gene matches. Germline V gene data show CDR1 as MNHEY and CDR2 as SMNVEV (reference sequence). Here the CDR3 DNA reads TGTGCCAGCAGTGACTATAGCGGGAGGGCCCAGTATTTT. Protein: CASSDYSGRAQYF.

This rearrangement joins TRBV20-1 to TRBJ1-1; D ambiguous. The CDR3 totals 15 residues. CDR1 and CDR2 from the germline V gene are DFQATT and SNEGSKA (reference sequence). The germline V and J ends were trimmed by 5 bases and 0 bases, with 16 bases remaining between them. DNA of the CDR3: TGCAGTGCTCCCTCTAAAGTCCTGATGAACACTGAAGCTTTCTTT. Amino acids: CSAPSKVLMNTEAFF.

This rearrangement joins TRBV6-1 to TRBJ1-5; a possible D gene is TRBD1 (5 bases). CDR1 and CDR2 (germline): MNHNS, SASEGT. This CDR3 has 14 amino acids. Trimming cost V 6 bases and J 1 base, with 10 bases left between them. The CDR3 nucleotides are TGTGCCAGCAGGGTGGGACCGAGCAATCAGCCCCAGCATTTT. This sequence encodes CASRVGPSNQPQHF.

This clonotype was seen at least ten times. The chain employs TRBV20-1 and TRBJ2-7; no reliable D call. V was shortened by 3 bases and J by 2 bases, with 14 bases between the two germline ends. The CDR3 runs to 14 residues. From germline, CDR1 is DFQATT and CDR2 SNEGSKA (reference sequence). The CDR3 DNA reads TGCAGTGCTAGCCGCGACTTGCCAGCCTACGAGCAGTACTTC. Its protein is CSASRDLPAYEQYF.

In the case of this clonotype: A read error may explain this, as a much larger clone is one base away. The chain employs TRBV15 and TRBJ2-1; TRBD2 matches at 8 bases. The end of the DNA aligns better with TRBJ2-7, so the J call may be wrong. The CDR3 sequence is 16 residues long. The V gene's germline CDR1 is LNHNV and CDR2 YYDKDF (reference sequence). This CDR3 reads CATSRDLAGLYNEQYF. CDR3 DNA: TGTGCCACCAGCAGAGATCTAGCGGGCCTATACAATGAGCAGTACTTC.

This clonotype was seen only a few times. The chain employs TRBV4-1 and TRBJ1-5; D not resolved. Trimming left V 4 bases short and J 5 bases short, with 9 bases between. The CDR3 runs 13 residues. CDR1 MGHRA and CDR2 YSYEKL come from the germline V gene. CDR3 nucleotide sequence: TGCGCCAGCAGCCCCGAAATTGATCAGCCCCAGCATTTT. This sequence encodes CASSPEIDQPQHF.

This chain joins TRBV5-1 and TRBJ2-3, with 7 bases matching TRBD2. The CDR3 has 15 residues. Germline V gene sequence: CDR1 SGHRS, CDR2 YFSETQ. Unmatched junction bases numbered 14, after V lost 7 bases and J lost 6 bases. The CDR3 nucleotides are TGCGCCAGCGTAGGAGGGAGGGAGATATCCGATACGCAGTATTTT. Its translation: CASVGGREISDTQYF.

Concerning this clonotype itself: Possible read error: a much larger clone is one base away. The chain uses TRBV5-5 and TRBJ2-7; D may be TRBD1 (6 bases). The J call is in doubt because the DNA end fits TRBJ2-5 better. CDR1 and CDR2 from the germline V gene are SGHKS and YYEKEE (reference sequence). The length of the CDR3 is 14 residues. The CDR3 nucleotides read TGTGCCAGCAGCTGGGACAACCTAACCGAGACCCAGTACTTC. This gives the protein CASSWDNLTETQYF.

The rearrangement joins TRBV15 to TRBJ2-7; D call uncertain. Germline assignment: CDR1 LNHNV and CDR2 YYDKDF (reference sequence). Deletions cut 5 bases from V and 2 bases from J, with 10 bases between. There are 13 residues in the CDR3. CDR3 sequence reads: CATSGLPTYEQYF. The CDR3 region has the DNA TGTGCCACCAGCGGGCTTCCGACCTACGAGCAGTACTTC.

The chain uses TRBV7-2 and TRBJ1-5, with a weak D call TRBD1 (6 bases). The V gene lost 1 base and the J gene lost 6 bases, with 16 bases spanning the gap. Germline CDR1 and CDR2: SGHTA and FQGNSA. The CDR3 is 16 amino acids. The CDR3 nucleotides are TGTGCCAGCAGCTTAGAGTTAGGAGGGGGAGTTCAGCCCCAGCATTTT. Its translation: CASSLELGGGVQPQHF.

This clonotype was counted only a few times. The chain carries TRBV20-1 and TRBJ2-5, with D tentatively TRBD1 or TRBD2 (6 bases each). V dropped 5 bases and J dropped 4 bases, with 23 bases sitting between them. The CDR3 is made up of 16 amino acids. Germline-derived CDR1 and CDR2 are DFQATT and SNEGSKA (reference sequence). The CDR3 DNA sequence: TGCAGTGCTGGGGGCCCCAAGGGGGGCTGGTCAGAGACCCAGTACTTC. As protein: CSAGGPKGGWSETQYF.

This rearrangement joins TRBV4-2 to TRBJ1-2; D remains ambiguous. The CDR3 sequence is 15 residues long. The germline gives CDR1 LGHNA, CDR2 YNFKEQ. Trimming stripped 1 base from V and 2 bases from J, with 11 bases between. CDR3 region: CASSQGSTENYGYTF. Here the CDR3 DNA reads TGTGCCAGCAGCCAAGGATCAACGGAAAACTATGGCTACACCTTC.

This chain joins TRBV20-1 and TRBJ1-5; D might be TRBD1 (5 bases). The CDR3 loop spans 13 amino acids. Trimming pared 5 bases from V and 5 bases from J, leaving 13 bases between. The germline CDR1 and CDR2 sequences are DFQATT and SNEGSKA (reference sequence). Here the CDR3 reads CSARHGGDQPQHF. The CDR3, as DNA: TGCAGTGCTCGACACGGGGGGGATCAGCCCCAGCATTTT.

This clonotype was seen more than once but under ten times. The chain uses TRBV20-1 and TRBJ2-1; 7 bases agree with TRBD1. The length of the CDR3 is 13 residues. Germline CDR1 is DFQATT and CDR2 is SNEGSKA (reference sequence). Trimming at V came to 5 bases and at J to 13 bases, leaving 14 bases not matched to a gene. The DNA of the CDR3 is TGCAGTGCTCACGGGACAGCCCTAGAGACCCAGTTCTTC. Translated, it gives CSAHGTALETQFF.

The CDR3 region is CASSVDVRGTQYF. The CDR3 nucleotides are TGTGCCAGCAGCGTAGATGTGAGAGGCACGCAGTATTTT. V usage is TRBV9 and J usage is TRBJ2-3; no reliable D call. Germline loops: CDR1 SGDLS, CDR2 YYNGEE. This CDR3 is built from 13 residues. V lost 0 bases, J lost 9 bases, and 11 bases lay in between.